This TCR beta chain originates from a study of T-cell reconstitution after alpha-beta-depleted transplantation in children. Overall study results and limits: The authors attributed T-cell counts and diversity one year after transplant mostly to newly produced T cells.

As concerns this clonotype: What it recognizes is unknown.

Unique molecular identifiers were incorporated during preparation of the TCRbeta library. TCRdb re-analysed the PCR reads in MiXCR, keeping a single row per CDR3 protein. The sample lists fewer than 550,000 distinct CDR3 sequences, over 9.5% occurring once. CDR1 and CDR2 (germline): SGHRS, YFSETQ. Trimming removed 6 bases at V and 2 bases at J, with 11 bases between. The CDR3 is 14 residues long. The sample was PBMCs, mostly from graft donor cells, taken 180 days after TCRalphabeta/CD19-depleted stem cell transplant. The clonotype was recovered from a female patient under 10 years old who had a stem cell transplant for aplastic anemia, so the T cells may come from the graft donor. The V and J genes are TRBV5-1 and TRBJ2-2; a weak D match, TRBD1 (6 bases). The CDR3 bases are TGCGCCAGCAAGGAGACAGGAAACACCGGGGAGCTGTTTTTT. This gives the protein CASKETGNTGELFF.